This T cell receptor beta chain was captured by sequencing in a study of vaccination effects on CD4 cells after COVID-19. Background on the study: Samples that were drawn after vaccination came a median of 72 days after the second dose. Findings and limits, study-wide: Few convalescent patients were studied, and early post-infection samples were lacking.

Assay used: immunoSEQ multiplex PCR; TCRdb lists only in-frame clones, some missing. The table shows tens of thousands of clones, with roughly 76% occurring only once. Pools of viral peptides were used by the ViraFEST assay to expand antigen-specific CD4+ T cells ahead of sequencing. Following culture for about ten days, CD4+ T cells were isolated. Vaccine administered to participants consisted of two doses of either BNT162b2 or mRNA-1273. Half of the medium was exchanged for IL-2 medium on both days 3 and 7. V lost 4 bases and J lost 0, with 7 bases in between. Looked up from germline, CDR1 is SQVTM and CDR2 is ANQGSEA. The CDR3 is 12 amino acids. This clone came up a few times. The antigen is unknown.

The sequence was obtained from a human donor who received a COVID-19 vaccine. The sequences come from CD4+ T cells from PBMCs cultured with HCoV-OC43 spike peptides, collected after COVID-19 vaccination. Sample subset: HCoV-OC43 spike overlapping peptide pool stimulation. J is TRBJ2-7 and V is TRBV29-1; D not resolved. CDR3 in amino acids: CSVGWSSYEQYV. The DNA of the CDR3 is TGCAGCGTTGGATGGAGCTCCTACGAGCAGTACGTC.